The 15 T cell receptor gamma chains below were found in one sample sequenced in a study of Vδ1+ human thymocytes (dated 2018 in TCRdb). Broader findings and caveats from the paper: Thymic TRG and TRD repertoires appeared highly polyclonal with Gaussian CDR3 length distributions, unlike oligoclonal peripheral blood repertoires.

Sequencing was performed on an Illumina MiSeq. RNA was extracted with the RNeasy mini kit and reverse transcribed using Superscript III. Multiplex PCR was used to generate CDR3 amplicons, with pooled V-gene forward primers and a constant-region reverse primer carrying Illumina adaptor overhangs. TCRdb processed the public reads again with the CATT caller, after which rows with matching DNA were combined. This sample holds 36,000 or so gamma-chain clones; 20% were observed only once. Of the sample, roughly 2% is held by the ten largest clones. Antigens of these TCRs are unknown. The sequenced sample was Vdelta1+ gamma-delta thymocytes from the thymus. The meaning of the sample's cell subset or site label: FACS-sorted CD3+ TCRalphabeta- TCRVdelta1+ TCRVdelta2- thymocytes. The receptors were sampled from a girl under three years old who had congenital heart surgery.

V and J are TRGV2 and TRGJP2. Germline CDR1 is EGSNGY and CDR2 is YDSYNSKV. With 0 bases clipped from V and 0 bases from J, the junction kept 7 bases outside the gene matches. This CDR3 has 17 amino acids. The chain's CDR3 is CATWDGLDDSSDWIKTF. CDR3 in DNA: TGTGCCACCTGGGACGGGCTAGATGATAGTAGTGATTGGATCAAGACGTTT.

This clone was detected only a few times. The V gene is TRGV9, the J gene TRGJ1 or TRGJ2. CDR1 is GITISATS, CDR2 ISYDGTV, per germline (reference sequence). V dropped 11 bases and J dropped 7; count of bases not matched to a gene: 11. The CDR3 has 11 amino acids. The CDR3: CASSPRYKKLF. In nucleotides, the CDR3 is TGTGCCTCATCCCCGCGATATAAGAAACTCTTT.

There are a few counts of this clone. A much bigger clone sits one base away, suggesting this may be a read error. This chain links TRGV2 with TRGJ1 or TRGJ2. The V gene end was trimmed by 0 bases and the J gene end by 2 bases; junction bases not matched to a gene: 4. The length of the CDR3 is 14 residues. Germline V lookup: CDR1 EGSNGY, CDR2 YDSYNSKV. The CDR3 loop is CATWDGADYYKKLF. Here the CDR3 DNA reads TGTGCCACCTGGGACGGGGCGGATTATTATAAGAAACTCTTT.

The rearrangement uses TRGV9 and TRGJ1 or TRGJ2. The CDR3 runs 11 residues. Looked up from germline, CDR1 is GITISATS and CDR2 is ISYDGTV (reference sequence). The ends lost 9 bases at V and 7 bases at J; junction bases unmatched: 9. CDR3 sequence (DNA): TGTGCCTTGGCCTTCGGGTATAAGAAACTCTTT. It yields the protein CALAFGYKKLF.

The chain is built from TRGV2 and TRGJ1 or TRGJ2. This CDR3 has 15 amino acids. From germline, CDR1 is EGSNGY and CDR2 YDSYNSKV. With 3 bases clipped from V and 1 base from J, the junction kept 9 bases outside the gene matches. CDR3 in DNA: TGTGCCACCTGGGACAGGCCATTTAATTATTATAAGAAACTCTTT. Translation: CATWDRPFNYYKKLF.

This chain joins TRGV3 and TRGJP1. The germline gives CDR1 VTNTFY, CDR2 YDVSTARD (reference sequence). Trimming at V came to 9 bases and at J to 9 bases, leaving 4 bases not matched to a gene. There are 10 residues in the CDR3. CDR3 in amino acids: CATGRWFKIF. CDR3 in DNA: TGTGCCACCGGGCGTTGGTTCAAGATATTT.

The V gene is TRGV3, the J gene TRGJ1 or TRGJ2. V shed 5 bases and J 14 bases; nucleotides not matched to a gene: 6. The CDR3 is 9 residues long. Per germline, CDR1 VTNTFY and CDR2 YDVSTARD (reference sequence). The DNA for the CDR3 is TGTGCCACCTGGGTCCCTCAACTCTTT. Translation gives CATWVPQLF.

The chain employs TRGV5 and TRGJ1 or TRGJ2. The CDR3 length is 16 residues. From germline, CDR1 is VINAFY and CDR2 YDVSNSKD. The trim removed 0 bases at V and 3 bases at J, leaving 11 bases unmatched. The CDR3: CATWDRLGTVYYKKLF. The CDR3 nucleotides are TGTGCCACCTGGGACAGGCTTGGAACGGTTTATTATAAGAAACTCTTT.

A few counts support this clone. The genes are TRGV2 and TRGJ1 or TRGJ2. CDR1 EGSNGY and CDR2 YDSYNSKV come from the germline V gene. CDR3 length equals 15 residues. The J segment lost 6 bases and the V segment lost 0 bases, leaving 11 bases of the junction unmatched. The CDR3 loop is CATWDGHQKGYKKLF. The CDR3 DNA reads TGTGCCACCTGGGACGGGCATCAGAAGGGTTATAAGAAACTCTTT.

Only a few counts were recorded for this clone. Other DNA sequences of this sample code for an identical CDR3. The chain combines TRGV8 with TRGJ1 or TRGJ2. Trimming took 0 bases from V and 7 from J; bases not matched to a gene: 3. CDR3 length: 12 amino acids. Germline assignment: CDR1 VENAVY and CDR2 YDSYNSRV. The CDR3 region is CATWDRRYKKLF. DNA for the CDR3: TGTGCCACCTGGGATAGGCGCTATAAGAAACTCTTT.

The chain links TRGV8 to TRGJ1 or TRGJ2. The germline gives CDR1 VENAVY, CDR2 YDSYNSRV. This CDR3 is 14 amino acids long. V trimming: 3 bases; J trimming: 5 bases; junction bases outside the gene matches: 10. CDR3 protein: CATWDGAWDYKKLF. CDR3 DNA sequence: TGTGCCACCTGGGATGGCGCTTGGGATTATAAGAAACTCTTT.

The chain carries TRGV9 and TRGJ1 or TRGJ2. Unmatched junction bases numbered 24, after V lost 2 bases and J lost 8 bases. The CDR3 spans 18 residues. CDR1 GITISATS and CDR2 ISYDGTV come from the germline V gene (reference sequence). Here the CDR3 DNA reads TGTGCCTTGTGGGAGGGAAAGGTTCCCCCTCTCCTAGGGGATAAGAAACTCTTT. The encoded protein is CALWEGKVPPLLGDKKLF.

Concerning this clone: This same CDR3 is encoded by further DNA sequences in the sample. This chain uses TRGV9 with TRGJ1 or TRGJ2. With V trimmed by 5 bases and J by 0 bases, 4 bases remained unmatched. This CDR3 contains 13 residues. CDR1 and CDR2 from the germline V gene are GITISATS and ISYDGTV (reference sequence). The DNA of the CDR3 is TGTGCCTTGTGGGGTTCGAATTATTATAAGAAACTCTTT. As protein: CALWGSNYYKKLF.

On this clone itself: Germline is not matched at one junction end, which may reflect a read error. The V call is TRGV2, the J call TRGJP1. Germline loops: CDR1 EGSNGY, CDR2 YDSYNSKV. The CDR3 spans 15 residues. Written as DNA, the CDR3 is TGTGCCACCTGGGATATAAGTACCACTGGTTGGTCCAAGATATTT. This encodes CATWDISTTGWSKIF.

This clone was counted only a few times. V and J are TRGV3 and TRGJ1 or TRGJ2. With V trimmed by 0 bases and J by 11 bases, 10 bases remained unmatched. Germline V gene data show CDR1 as VTNTFY and CDR2 as YDVSTARD (reference sequence). The CDR3 has 13 residues. Written as DNA, the CDR3 is TGTGCCACCTGGGACAGGTCCCTCCCCCAGAAACTCTTT. Its translation is CATWDRSLPQKLF.